These T cell receptor beta chains were read from a single sample in a study of beta chain features in type 1 diabetes. The repertoire was sequenced with immunoSEQ multiplex PCR; TCRdb's copy has only in-frame clones and lacks some. The sample lists 620,000 or so clones; roughly a sixth were seen once. The sample taken for sequencing was naive CD4+ T cells from blood. These receptors all come from a man aged 18 to 29 in good health. Each CDR3 is given with its conserved first and last residue. D genes are given only for firm matches. Clone size appears in some rows only: once, few, many, or a class for an expanded clone.

d_gene: .
abundance: .
v_gene: TRBV19
j_gene: TRBJ1-2
CDR3nt: TGTGCCAGTAGTATACAGTTGGCCTATGGCTACACCTTC
CDR3aa: CASSIQLAYGYTF

d_gene: TRBD1
abundance: few
v_gene: TRBV7-8
j_gene: TRBJ1-1
CDR3nt: TGTGCCAGCAGCGGGACAGGAATACGCAACACTGAAGCTTTCTTT
CDR3aa: CASSGTGIRNTEAFF

d_gene: TRBD1
abundance: few
v_gene: TRBV2
j_gene: TRBJ2-7
CDR3nt: TGTGCCAGCAGGGGGACAGCCTCCCTACGGTACGAGCAGTACTTC
CDR3aa: CASRGTASLRYEQYF

d_gene: TRBD1
abundance: once
v_gene: TRBV7-2
j_gene: TRBJ1-5
CDR3nt: TGTGCCAGCAGCGAGGACAGGGGGCGCAATCAGCCCCAGCATTTT
CDR3aa: CASSEDRGRNQPQHF

d_gene: TRBD2
abundance: .
v_gene: TRBV5-1
j_gene: TRBJ2-5
CDR3nt: TGCGCCAGCAGCTTGGCCTCTAGCGGGTTACAAGAGACCCAGTACTTC
CDR3aa: CASSLASSGLQETQYF

d_gene: .
abundance: few
v_gene: TRBV5-1
j_gene: TRBJ2-3
CDR3nt: TGCGCCAGCAGCTTTAAAGGGAGCACAGATACGCAGTATTTT
CDR3aa: CASSFKGSTDTQYF

d_gene: .
abundance: few
v_gene: TRBV11-2
j_gene: TRBJ2-2
CDR3nt: TGTGCCAGCAGCGGCCGAGGGAACACCGGGGAGCTGTTTTTT
CDR3aa: CASSGRGNTGELFF

d_gene: .
abundance: .
v_gene: TRBV27
j_gene: TRBJ1-1
CDR3nt: TGTGCCAGCAGTTTTCGGAGTATGAACACTGAAGCTTTCTTT
CDR3aa: CASSFRSMNTEAFF

d_gene: TRBD1
abundance: few
v_gene: TRBV27
j_gene: TRBJ2-6
CDR3nt: TGTGCCAGCAGTTTCAGACAGGGGGTGACTGGGGCCAACGTCCTGACTTTC
CDR3aa: CASSFRQGVTGANVLTF

d_gene: TRBD1
abundance: few
v_gene: TRBV6-5
j_gene: TRBJ1-5
CDR3nt: TGTGCCAGCAGGGGGACAGGGGGCGAGGGGCAGCCCCAGCATTTT
CDR3aa: CASRGTGGEGQPQHF

d_gene: .
abundance: .
v_gene: TRBV10-2
j_gene: TRBJ2-1
CDR3nt: TGCGCCAGCAGTGAGTTCTACAATGAGCAGTTCTTC
CDR3aa: CASSEFYNEQFF

d_gene: .
abundance: .
v_gene: TRBV5-4
j_gene: TRBJ2-4
CDR3nt: TGCGCCAGCAGCCAAGGAACCGCATCGATTCAGTACTTC
CDR3aa: CASSQGTASIQYF

d_gene: .
abundance: .
v_gene: TRBV7-8
j_gene: TRBJ2-5
CDR3nt: TGTGCCAGCAGCTGGGGACGGACCCAGTACTTC
CDR3aa: CASSWGRTQYF

d_gene: TRBD2
abundance: few
v_gene: TRBV10-3
j_gene: TRBJ2-3
CDR3nt: TGTGCCATCAGCAGACTAGCGACCCATGGAGACACAGATACGCAGTATTTT
CDR3aa: CAISRLATHGDTDTQYF

d_gene: .
abundance: .
v_gene: TRBV5-1
j_gene: TRBJ1-3
CDR3nt: TGCGCCAGCAGCACAACAGGGAGTGGAAACACCATATATTTT
CDR3aa: CASSTTGSGNTIYF

d_gene: TRBD2
abundance: .
v_gene: TRBV6-5
j_gene: TRBJ2-7
CDR3nt: TGTGCCAGCAGTTACTCGACTAGCGGAACCACCTTCAAGCAGTACTTC
CDR3aa: CASSYSTSGTTFKQYF

d_gene: TRBD1
abundance: few
v_gene: TRBV29-1
j_gene: TRBJ2-5
CDR3nt: TGCAGCGGTGGGAGGTCAGGGGGCGCAGAAGAGACCCAGTACTTC
CDR3aa: CSGGRSGGAEETQYF

d_gene: .
abundance: few
v_gene: TRBV6-1
j_gene: TRBJ1-1
CDR3nt: TGTGCCAGCAGTGAAGCTGCTAATTCCCCGAGAGCTTTCTTT
CDR3aa: CASSEAANSPRAFF

d_gene: TRBD2
abundance: few
v_gene: TRBV5-6
j_gene: TRBJ2-3
CDR3nt: TGTGCCAGCAGCCCGTCAGGACTAGCGGGACTCACAGATACGCAGTATTTT
CDR3aa: CASSPSGLAGLTDTQYF

d_gene: TRBD1
abundance: .
v_gene: TRBV30
j_gene: TRBJ1-6
CDR3nt: TGTGCCTGGAGTGGAGGAGGGACAGGGAGCTCCTATAATTCACCCCTCCACTTT
CDR3aa: CAWSGGGTGSSYNSPLHF

d_gene: TRBD1
abundance: .
v_gene: TRBV27
j_gene: TRBJ1-4
CDR3nt: TGTGCCAGCAGTCTCGAATGGACAGGGAGATCTAAACTGTTTTTT
CDR3aa: CASSLEWTGRSKLFF

d_gene: .
abundance: few
v_gene: TRBV29-1
j_gene: TRBJ2-2
CDR3nt: TGCAGCGTCACAGGGATCAAGAACACCGGGGAGCTGTTTTTT
CDR3aa: CSVTGIKNTGELFF

d_gene: .
abundance: few
v_gene: TRBV5-1
j_gene: TRBJ2-3
CDR3nt: TGCGCCAGCAGCCCGTCCACAGATACGCAGTATTTT
CDR3aa: CASSPSTDTQYF

d_gene: TRBD2
abundance: .
v_gene: TRBV19
j_gene: TRBJ2-2
CDR3nt: TGTGCCAGTAGTAGGACTAGCGGAAACACCGGGGAGCTGTTTTTT
CDR3aa: CASSRTSGNTGELFF

d_gene: .
abundance: .
v_gene: TRBV6-5
j_gene: TRBJ1-2
CDR3nt: TGTGCCAGCAGTTATGATACAGTCCTCTATGGCTACACCTTC
CDR3aa: CASSYDTVLYGYTF

d_gene: TRBD1
abundance: .
v_gene: TRBV7-9
j_gene: TRBJ2-2
CDR3nt: TGTGCCAGCAGGGATCGACAGGGTAGCTCCGGGGAGCTGTTTTTT
CDR3aa: CASRDRQGSSGELFF

d_gene: TRBD1
abundance: .
v_gene: TRBV5-6
j_gene: TRBJ1-5
CDR3nt: TGTGCCAGCAGCCTTCAGGGGGCGGATCAGCCCCAGCATTTT
CDR3aa: CASSLQGADQPQHF

d_gene: TRBD1
abundance: few
v_gene: TRBV5-4
j_gene: TRBJ2-3
CDR3nt: TGTGCCAGCAGCCACCGGGACAGGCTTCTGGATACGCAGTATTTT
CDR3aa: CASSHRDRLLDTQYF

d_gene: .
abundance: few
v_gene: TRBV12-5
j_gene: TRBJ1-2
CDR3nt: TGTGCTAGTGGTTGGGTCGGTGGCTACACCTTC
CDR3aa: CASGWVGGYTF

d_gene: .
abundance: few
v_gene: TRBV2
j_gene: TRBJ2-3
CDR3nt: TGTGCCAGCAGTGAAGCGGATATCGGGGCCCGGTATTTT
CDR3aa: CASSEADIGARYF

d_gene: .
abundance: .
v_gene: TRBV18
j_gene: TRBJ2-7
CDR3nt: TGTGCCAGCTCCCGAAGTATGACCTACGAGCAGTACTTC
CDR3aa: CASSRSMTYEQYF

d_gene: .
abundance: few
v_gene: TRBV6-6
j_gene: TRBJ1-1
CDR3nt: TGTGCCAGCAGTTACTCGAGGCAGGAAGCTTTCTTT
CDR3aa: CASSYSRQEAFF

d_gene: .
abundance: .
v_gene: TRBV6-6
j_gene: TRBJ1-2
CDR3nt: TGTGCCAGCAGAGCCGCGGGGGATTCGGTCGGCTACACCTTC
CDR3aa: CASRAAGDSVGYTF

d_gene: .
abundance: .
v_gene: TRBV7-3
j_gene: TRBJ1-6
CDR3nt: TGTGCCAGCAGCCCTACGAACGCCCGGGATTCACCCCTCCACTTT
CDR3aa: CASSPTNARDSPLHF

d_gene: .
abundance: few
v_gene: TRBV30
j_gene: TRBJ1-1
CDR3nt: TGTGCCTGGTCACGGGTCCCAACAGAAGCTTTCTTT
CDR3aa: CAWSRVPTEAFF

d_gene: .
abundance: few
v_gene: TRBV6-5
j_gene: TRBJ1-2
CDR3nt: TGTGCCAGCAGTACCGATCGGGGGCGCAAAGGTGGCTACACCTTC
CDR3aa: CASSTDRGRKGGYTF

d_gene: .
abundance: .
v_gene: TRBV11-3
j_gene: TRBJ2-7
CDR3nt: TGTGCCAGCAGCTTAGTACGCGCGAACGAGCAGTACTTC
CDR3aa: CASSLVRANEQYF

d_gene: .
abundance: .
v_gene: TRBV10-3
j_gene: TRBJ2-1
CDR3nt: TGTGCCATCAGTGAAGTGCCTGGTGGGGGCAATGAGCAGTTCTTC
CDR3aa: CAISEVPGGGNEQFF

d_gene: .
abundance: few
v_gene: TRBV2
j_gene: TRBJ1-1
CDR3nt: TGTGCCAGCAGTGGCAAGACGGTGAACACTGAAGCTTTCTTT
CDR3aa: CASSGKTVNTEAFF

d_gene: .
abundance: .
v_gene: TRBV27
j_gene: TRBJ2-5
CDR3nt: TGTGCCAGCAGTTCCAGACTAGGTCGGGAGACCCAGTACTTC
CDR3aa: CASSSRLGRETQYF

d_gene: .
abundance: .
v_gene: TRBV5-1
j_gene: TRBJ2-2
CDR3nt: TGCGCCAGCAGCCCAGCTGGACTCAGCACCGGGGAGCTGTTTTTT
CDR3aa: CASSPAGLSTGELFF

d_gene: .
abundance: few
v_gene: TRBV4-3
j_gene: TRBJ2-1
CDR3nt: TGCGCCAGCAGCCATGACGTGAAAGCCAGAGAGGGTGAGCAGTTCTTC
CDR3aa: CASSHDVKAREGEQFF

d_gene: .
abundance: .
v_gene: TRBV29-1
j_gene: TRBJ1-1
CDR3nt: TGCAGCGTGCCGGGGGCGATTACGAACACTGAAGCTTTCTTT
CDR3aa: CSVPGAITNTEAFF

d_gene: .
abundance: .
v_gene: TRBV6-4
j_gene: TRBJ2-3
CDR3nt: TGTGCCAGCTCCAGGGGATACAGGGCAGATACGCAGTATTTT
CDR3aa: CASSRGYRADTQYF

d_gene: .
abundance: few
v_gene: TRBV9
j_gene: TRBJ1-1
CDR3nt: TGTGCCAGCAGCGCCCGGGGACGGAACACTGAAGCTTTCTTT
CDR3aa: CASSARGRNTEAFF

d_gene: TRBD1
abundance: .
v_gene: TRBV5-1
j_gene: TRBJ2-2
CDR3nt: TGCGCCAGCAACAGCGCCGGGACAGGGTACACCGGGGAGCTGTTTTTT
CDR3aa: CASNSAGTGYTGELFF

d_gene: TRBD2
abundance: .
v_gene: TRBV30
j_gene: TRBJ2-1
CDR3nt: TGTGCCTGGAGTGTCCCCTGGGGACTAGCGGTCAATGAGCAGTTCTTC
CDR3aa: CAWSVPWGLAVNEQFF

d_gene: .
abundance: few
v_gene: TRBV9
j_gene: TRBJ2-3
CDR3nt: TGTGCCAGCAGCGTAGCTCAGGGTGGTGGCACAGATACGCAGTATTTT
CDR3aa: CASSVAQGGGTDTQYF

d_gene: .
abundance: .
v_gene: TRBV18
j_gene: TRBJ2-1
CDR3nt: TGTGCCAGCTCACCCGCCATTCTCAATGAGCAGTTCTTC
CDR3aa: CASSPAILNEQFF

d_gene: TRBD2
abundance: few
v_gene: TRBV5-1
j_gene: TRBJ2-3
CDR3nt: TGCGCCAGCAGCTTAACTAGCGGGAGCGGAATAGATACGCAGTATTTT
CDR3aa: CASSLTSGSGIDTQYF

d_gene: .
abundance: .
v_gene: TRBV21-1
j_gene: TRBJ2-1
CDR3nt: TGTGCCAGCAGCCCTCGATCTTTGGAGCAGTTCTTC
CDR3aa: CASSPRSLEQFF

d_gene: TRBD2
abundance: .
v_gene: TRBV11-3
j_gene: TRBJ2-1
CDR3nt: TGTGCCAGCAGCTCACTAGCGGGAGGAAGCAATGAGCAGTTCTTC
CDR3aa: CASSSLAGGSNEQFF

d_gene: .
abundance: .
v_gene: TRBV10-3
j_gene: TRBJ2-7
CDR3nt: TGTGCCACCATGGCCCATTACAGGGATCTCTACGAGCAGTACTTC
CDR3aa: CATMAHYRDLYEQYF

d_gene: .
abundance: .
v_gene: TRBV6-5
j_gene: TRBJ1-3
CDR3nt: TGTGCCAGCAGTTACTCAAGAAGCTCTGGAAACACCATATATTTT
CDR3aa: CASSYSRSSGNTIYF

d_gene: .
abundance: few
v_gene: TRBV7-2
j_gene: TRBJ2-4
CDR3nt: TGTGCCAGCAGCTCGAACGGGCAGAGCGTTTCCAAAAACATTCAGTACTTC
CDR3aa: CASSSNGQSVSKNIQYF

d_gene: .
abundance: .
v_gene: TRBV7-2
j_gene: TRBJ2-5
CDR3nt: TGTGCCAGCAGCTACCAACGGGGCCGAGGAGAGACCCAGTACTTC
CDR3aa: CASSYQRGRGETQYF

d_gene: .
abundance: .
v_gene: TRBV30
j_gene: TRBJ1-5
CDR3nt: TGTGCCTGGAGTCCCACTTACAATAGCAATCAGCCCCAGCATTTT
CDR3aa: CAWSPTYNSNQPQHF

d_gene: .
abundance: .
v_gene: TRBV5-1
j_gene: TRBJ1-1
CDR3nt: TGCGCCAGCAGCCTCGGACTCGCCAAGGACACTGAAGCTTTCTTT
CDR3aa: CASSLGLAKDTEAFF

d_gene: .
abundance: .
v_gene: TRBV5-1
j_gene: TRBJ1-4
CDR3nt: TGCGCCAGCAGCTTGGGAGGGCTTGCAACTAATGAAAAACTGTTTTTT
CDR3aa: CASSLGGLATNEKLFF

d_gene: .
abundance: .
v_gene: TRBV28
j_gene: TRBJ2-3
CDR3nt: TGTGCCAGCAGATCCACAAGCACAGATACGCAGTATTTT
CDR3aa: CASRSTSTDTQYF